The T cell receptor beta chain under discussion was sequenced for a study of blood T cell repertoires in COVID-19. In the study overall: T cells, B-cell-depleted T cells, or PBMCs provided the cDNA or gDNA that served as material.

TCRdb keeps only in-frame clones here, not all; method: immunoSEQ multiplex PCR. The sample yields 130,000 to 150,000 clones, roughly 79% seen once. Per the germline V gene, CDR1 is MNHEY and CDR2 is SVGAGI. Trimming pared 6 bases from V and 4 bases from J, leaving 12 bases between. The CDR3 runs 14 residues. V and J are TRBV6-5 and TRBJ1-4; D may be TRBD1 (5 bases). The specimen sequenced was peripheral blood. The source of this sequence is a man between 50 and 59 years old with active or convalescent COVID-19. CDR3 loop: CASRPPGVNEKLFF. The CDR3, as DNA: TGTGCCAGCAGACCGCCGGGGGTTAATGAAAAACTGTTTTTT.